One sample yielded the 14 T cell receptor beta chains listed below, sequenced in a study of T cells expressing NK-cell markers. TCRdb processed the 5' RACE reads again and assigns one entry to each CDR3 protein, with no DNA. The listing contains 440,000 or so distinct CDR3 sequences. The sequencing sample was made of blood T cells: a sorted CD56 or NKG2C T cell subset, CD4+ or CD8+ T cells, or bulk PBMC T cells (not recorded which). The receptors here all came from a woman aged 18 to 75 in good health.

CDR3 sequence reads: CASSQERIGTEAFF. This chain links TRBV11-2 with TRBJ1-1. This CDR3 has 14 residues. CDR1 and CDR2 (germline): SGHAT, FQNNGV.

The CDR3 sequence is CASSLGGLNEKLFF. The J gene is TRBJ1-4, the V gene TRBV7-2; TCRdb lists TRBD1, though no DNA is available to test this call. The CDR3 totals 14 residues. CDR1 and CDR2 from the germline V gene are SGHTA and FQGNSA.

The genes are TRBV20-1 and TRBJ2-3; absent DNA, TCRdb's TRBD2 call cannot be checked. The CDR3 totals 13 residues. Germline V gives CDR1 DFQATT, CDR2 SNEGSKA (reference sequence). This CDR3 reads CSAGASGTDTQYF.

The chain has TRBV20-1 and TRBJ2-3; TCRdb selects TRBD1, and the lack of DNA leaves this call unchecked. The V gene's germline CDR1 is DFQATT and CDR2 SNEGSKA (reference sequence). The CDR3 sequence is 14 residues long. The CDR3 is CSAREDRSTDTQYF.

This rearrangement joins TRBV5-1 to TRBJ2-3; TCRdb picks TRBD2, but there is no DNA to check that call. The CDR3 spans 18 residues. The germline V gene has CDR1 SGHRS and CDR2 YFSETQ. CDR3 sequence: CASSFGTSGASFTDTQYF.

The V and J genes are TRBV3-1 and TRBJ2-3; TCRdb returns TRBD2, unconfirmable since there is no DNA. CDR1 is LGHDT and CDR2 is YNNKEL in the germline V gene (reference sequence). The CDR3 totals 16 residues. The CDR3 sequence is CASSQFPPVGTDTQYF.

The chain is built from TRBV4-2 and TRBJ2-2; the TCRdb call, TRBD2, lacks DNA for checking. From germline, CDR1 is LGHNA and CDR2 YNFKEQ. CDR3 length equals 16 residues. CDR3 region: CASSQFGTSGTGELFF.

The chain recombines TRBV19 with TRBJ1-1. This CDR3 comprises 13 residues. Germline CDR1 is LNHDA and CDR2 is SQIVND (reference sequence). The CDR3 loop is CASGRLINTEAFF.

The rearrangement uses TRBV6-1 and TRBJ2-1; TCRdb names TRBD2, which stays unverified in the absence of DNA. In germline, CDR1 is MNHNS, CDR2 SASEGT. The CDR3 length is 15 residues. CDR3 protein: CASNPTSGVYNEQFF.

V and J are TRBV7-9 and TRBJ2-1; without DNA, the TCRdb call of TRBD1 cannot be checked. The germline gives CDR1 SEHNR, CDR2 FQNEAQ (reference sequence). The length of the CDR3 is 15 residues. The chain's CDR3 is CASSPGSGGADEQFF.

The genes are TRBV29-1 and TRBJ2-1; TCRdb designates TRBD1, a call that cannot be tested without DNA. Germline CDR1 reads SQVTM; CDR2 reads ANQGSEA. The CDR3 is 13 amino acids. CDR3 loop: CSVEEAGYNEQFF.

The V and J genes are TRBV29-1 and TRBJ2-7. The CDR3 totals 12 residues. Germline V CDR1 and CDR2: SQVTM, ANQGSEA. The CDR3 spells CSVMQPSYEQYF.

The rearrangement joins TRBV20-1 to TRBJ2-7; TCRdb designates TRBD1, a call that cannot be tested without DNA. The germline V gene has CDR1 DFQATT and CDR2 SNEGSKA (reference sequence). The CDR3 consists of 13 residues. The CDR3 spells CSATVTGVGEQYF.

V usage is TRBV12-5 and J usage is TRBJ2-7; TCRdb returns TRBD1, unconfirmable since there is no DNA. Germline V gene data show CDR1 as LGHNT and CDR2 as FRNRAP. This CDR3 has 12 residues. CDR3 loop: CASGTDYYEQYF.